This TCR beta chain was sequenced during a study of blood T cell repertoires in COVID-19. Study summary: PBMCs, B-cell-depleted T cells, or T cells provided the cDNA or gDNA that made up the material.

TCRdb keeps only in-frame clones here, not all; method: immunoSEQ multiplex PCR. The data hold some 97,000 clones, with around four fifths observed a single time. The CDR3 consists of 15 residues. Trimming took 10 bases from V and 2 from J, leaving 21 bases between them. CDR1 is MNHEY, CDR2 SMNVEV, per germline (reference sequence). This clonotype originated in a man between 45 and 60 years old with active or convalescent COVID-19. The V call is TRBV27, the J call TRBJ2-7; tentative D call: TRBD2 (7 bases). The sequenced sample consisted of peripheral blood. The CDR3 sequence: CAIRGGGGYTYEQYF. The CDR3 DNA sequence: TGTGCCATCAGAGGAGGGGGGGGGTATACCTACGAGCAGTACTTC.